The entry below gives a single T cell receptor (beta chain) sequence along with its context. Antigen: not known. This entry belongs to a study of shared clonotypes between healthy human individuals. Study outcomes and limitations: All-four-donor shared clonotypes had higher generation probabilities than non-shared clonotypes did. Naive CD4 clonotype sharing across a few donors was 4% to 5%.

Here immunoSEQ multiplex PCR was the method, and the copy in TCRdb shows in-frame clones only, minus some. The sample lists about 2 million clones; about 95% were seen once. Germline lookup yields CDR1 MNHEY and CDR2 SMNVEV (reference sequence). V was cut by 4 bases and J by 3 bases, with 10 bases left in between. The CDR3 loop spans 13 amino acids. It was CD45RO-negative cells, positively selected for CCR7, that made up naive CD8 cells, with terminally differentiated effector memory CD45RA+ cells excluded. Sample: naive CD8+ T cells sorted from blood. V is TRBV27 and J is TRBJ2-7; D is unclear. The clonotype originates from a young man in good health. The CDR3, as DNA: TGTGCCAGCAGTTACCGCAGAAACTACGAGCAGTACTTC. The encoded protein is CASSYRRNYEQYF.